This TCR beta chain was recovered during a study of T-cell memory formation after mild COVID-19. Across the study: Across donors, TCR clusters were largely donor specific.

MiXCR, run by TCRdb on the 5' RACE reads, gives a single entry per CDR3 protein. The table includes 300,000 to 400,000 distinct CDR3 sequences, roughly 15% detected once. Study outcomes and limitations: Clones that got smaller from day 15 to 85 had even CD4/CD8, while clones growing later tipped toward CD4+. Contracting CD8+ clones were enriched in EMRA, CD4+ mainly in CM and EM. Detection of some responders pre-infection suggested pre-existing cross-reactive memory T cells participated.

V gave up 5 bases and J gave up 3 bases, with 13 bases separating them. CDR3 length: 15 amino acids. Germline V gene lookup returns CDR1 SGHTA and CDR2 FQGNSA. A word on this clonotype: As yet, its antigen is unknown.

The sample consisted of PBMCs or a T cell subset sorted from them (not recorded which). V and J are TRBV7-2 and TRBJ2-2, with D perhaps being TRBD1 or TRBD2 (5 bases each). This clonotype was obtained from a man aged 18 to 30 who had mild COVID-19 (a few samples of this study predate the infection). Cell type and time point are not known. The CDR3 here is CASSAPGADTGELFF. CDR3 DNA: TGTGCCAGCAGCGCGCCCGGGGCAGACACCGGGGAGCTGTTTTTT.